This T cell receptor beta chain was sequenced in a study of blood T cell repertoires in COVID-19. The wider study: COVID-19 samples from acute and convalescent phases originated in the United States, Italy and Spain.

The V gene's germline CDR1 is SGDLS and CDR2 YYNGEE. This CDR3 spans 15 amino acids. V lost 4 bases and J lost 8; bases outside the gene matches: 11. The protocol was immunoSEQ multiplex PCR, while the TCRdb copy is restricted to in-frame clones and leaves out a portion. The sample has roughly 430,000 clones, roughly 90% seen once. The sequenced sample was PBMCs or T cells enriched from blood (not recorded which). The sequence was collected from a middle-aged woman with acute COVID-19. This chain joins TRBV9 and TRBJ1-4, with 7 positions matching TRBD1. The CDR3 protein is CASSTRQGGLEKLFF. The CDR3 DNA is TGTGCCAGCAGCACTAGACAGGGAGGTTTGGAAAAACTGTTTTTT.